The 25 T cell receptor beta chains listed next were all sequenced from one sample in a study of beta chain features in type 1 diabetes (dated by TCRdb to 2016 to 2018). The method was the immunoSEQ multiplex PCR assay. The High Capacity cDNA Reverse Transcription Kit was used to reverse transcribe all of the isolated RNA, meaning that expressed TCRB transcripts were what got sequenced. In TCRdb, the immuneACCESS table is reduced to in-frame sequences with V and J assigned. These tables do not hold every clone; where another copy was compared, an unresolved V gene accounts for under half, and the others remain unexplained. Counted in this sample were 130,000 to 150,000 clones; under 60% of them appeared once. The ten largest clones represent approximately 0.4% of the sample. The sequencing input was Tregs from blood. This specimen's cell subset or site label, interpreted: regulatory CD4+ T cells. These receptors all stem from a man between 18 and 29 years old in good health.

This clone came up a few times. The chain uses TRBV2 and TRBJ2-1; 10 nucleotides agree with TRBD1. The CDR3 runs 13 residues. CDR1 SNHLY and CDR2 FYNNEI come from the germline V gene. With 8 bases clipped from V and 9 bases from J, the junction kept 7 bases outside the gene matches. CDR3 sequence: CASSGTGVSEQFF. Written as DNA, the CDR3 is TGTGCCAGCTCCGGGACAGGGGTTAGTGAGCAGTTCTTC.

V usage is TRBV30 and J usage is TRBJ1-6, with no clear D. This CDR3 has 14 amino acids. Trimming shortened V by 2 bases and J by 6 bases, and 11 bases separated the two germline ends. Germline values: CDR1 GTSNPN, CDR2 SVGIG (reference sequence). The CDR3 reads CAWSPRRFNSPLHF. The CDR3 coding sequence is TGTGCCTGGAGTCCTAGACGGTTTAATTCACCCCTCCACTTT.

The genes are TRBV7-2 and TRBJ2-7; 7 bases are shared with TRBD2. V lost 5 bases and J lost 3; bases outside the gene matches: 4. CDR3 length: 13 residues. Germline CDR1 SGHTA, CDR2 FQGNSA. DNA of the CDR3: TGTGCCAGCAGCGTGGGGGGGTTCTACGAGCAGTACTTC. Translated, it gives CASSVGGFYEQYF.

J is TRBJ1-1 and V is TRBV5-1; TRBD1 is a possible D gene (5 bases). Trimming cost V 0 bases and J 0 bases, with 15 bases left between them. From germline, CDR1 is SGHRS and CDR2 YFSETQ. The CDR3 spans 17 residues. The CDR3 bases are TGCGCCAGCAGCTTGGGGGTCTCGGGGGATATGAACACTGAAGCTTTCTTT. It translates to CASSLGVSGDMNTEAFF.

This clone was observed a single time. V and J are TRBV5-6 and TRBJ1-3; the match to TRBD1 covers 12 bases. Germline trimming cut 3 bases from V and 0 bases from J; bases unmatched to any gene: 7. The length of the CDR3 is 18 residues. CDR1 is SGHDT and CDR2 is YYEEEE in the germline V gene. The CDR3 spells CASSWGTGGRISGNTIYF. For the CDR3, the DNA is TGTGCCAGCAGCTGGGGGACAGGGGGCCGAATCTCTGGAAACACCATATATTTT.

This clone appeared a few times. V and J are TRBV29-1 and TRBJ2-3; D perhaps matches TRBD2 (5 bases). In germline, CDR1 is SQVTM, CDR2 ANQGSEA. This CDR3 contains 15 residues. V lost 1 base to trimming and J lost 6 bases, with 17 bases between them. The CDR3 region has the DNA TGCAGCGTTGAAGTTCTGAGAGAGGGCGGGGATACGCAGTATTTT. This sequence encodes CSVEVLREGGDTQYF.

The chain combines TRBV14 with TRBJ2-7, with TRBD2 identical over 9 bases. V dropped 1 base and J dropped 4; count of bases not matched to a gene: 5. The germline V gene has CDR1 SGHDN and CDR2 FVKESK. The CDR3 covers 15 residues. The CDR3 bases are TGTGCCAGCAGCCAAGGGCTAGCGGGGTTGTACGAGCAGTACTTC. Its protein product is CASSQGLAGLYEQYF.

This clone was counted once. V and J are TRBV6-6 and TRBJ2-7, with 7 bases lining up with TRBD1. With V trimmed by 8 bases and J by 1 base, 14 bases remained unmatched. CDR1 MNHNY and CDR2 SVGAGI come from the germline V gene (reference sequence). This CDR3 region has 16 residues. CDR3 nucleotide sequence: TGTGCCAGCTCTTATTCGGGGACAGACCTTTCCTACGAGCAGTACTTC. Its translation is CASSYSGTDLSYEQYF.

This clone was counted between two and nine times. The chain combines TRBV29-1 with TRBJ1-2; 8 bases fit TRBD1. CDR3 size: 12 residues. The germline V gene encodes CDR1 SQVTM and CDR2 ANQGSEA. V gave up 5 bases and J gave up 4 bases; unmatched junction bases: 3. The chain's CDR3 is CSVITGGYGYTF. CDR3 coding DNA: TGCAGCGTTATAACAGGGGGCTATGGCTACACCTTC. The variable domain in full, with the rest retrieved from reference TRBV29-1 and TRBJ1-2, is SAVISQKPSRDICQRGTSLTIQCQVDSQVTMMFWYRQQPGQSLTLIATANQGSEATYESGFVIDKFPISRPNLTFSTLTVSNMSPEDSSIYLCSVITGGYGYTFGSGTRLTVV.

The V call is TRBV19, the J call TRBJ2-5; 7 bases align to TRBD2. The junction had 3 bases not matched to a gene; V was cut back by 4 bases and J by 4 bases. This CDR3 is built from 13 residues. Germline V gene data show CDR1 as LNHDA and CDR2 as SQIVND (reference sequence). The CDR3 sequence: CASSTRGRETQYF. The CDR3 DNA sequence: TGTGCCAGTAGTACGCGGGGGAGAGAGACCCAGTACTTC. Based on the CDR3 plus reference TRBV19 and TRBJ2-5, the full variable domain is DGGITQSPKYLFRKEGQNVTLSCEQNLNHDAMYWYRQDPGQGLRLIYYSQIVNDFQKGDIAEGYSVSREKKESFPLTVTSAQKNPTAFYLCASSTRGRETQYFGPGTRLLVL.

This clone has just a few counts. The V call is TRBV19, the J call TRBJ1-1; tentative D call: TRBD1 (6 bases). In germline, CDR1 is LNHDA, CDR2 SQIVND (reference sequence). V was shortened by 5 bases and J by 1 base, with 17 bases between the two germline ends. This CDR3 comprises 16 residues. CDR3 in DNA: TGTGCCAGTAGTGCCTACAGGGCCATGGGGAACACTGAAGCTTTCTTT. Translated, it gives CASSAYRAMGNTEAFF.

This clone came up a few times. The chain is built from TRBV19 and TRBJ2-3, with D unresolved. The V gene's germline CDR1 is LNHDA and CDR2 SQIVND (reference sequence). The CDR3 runs 12 residues. V lost 6 bases, J lost 2 bases, and 6 bases lay in between. The CDR3, as DNA: TGTGCCAGTAGGTGGGCCACAGATACGCAGTATTTT. Its translation: CASRWATDTQYF.

V is TRBV2 and J is TRBJ1-1, with 9 bases identical to TRBD1. J gave up 10 bases and V 7 bases, and 13 bases lay outside the gene matches. The germline V gene has CDR1 SNHLY and CDR2 FYNNEI. The CDR3 runs to 14 residues. The CDR3 region has the DNA TGTGCCAGCAACCCAGCCGGGACAGGGCTAGGAGCTTTCTTT. Its translation is CASNPAGTGLGAFF.

V usage is TRBV28 and J usage is TRBJ2-1; D gene unclear. V was shortened by 5 bases and J by 7 bases, with 6 bases between the two germline ends. The CDR3 loop spans 11 amino acids. CDR1 and CDR2 from the germline V gene are MDHEN and SYDVKM. The CDR3 nucleotides read TGTGCCAGCAGTCTCCGGAATGAGCAGTTCTTC. Encoded protein: CASSLRNEQFF.

This clone turned up a few times. J is TRBJ1-2 and V is TRBV30; unclear D gene. Trimming left V 4 bases short and J 0 bases short, with 15 bases between. The CDR3 length is 15 residues. In germline, CDR1 is GTSNPN, CDR2 SVGIG (reference sequence). The CDR3 loop is CAWTLRRVTNYGYTF. The CDR3 DNA follows: TGTGCCTGGACCCTTAGGAGAGTGACTAACTATGGCTACACCTTC.

The genes are TRBV5-1 and TRBJ2-6; 8 nucleotides agree with TRBD2. Germline trimming cut 4 bases from V and 2 bases from J; bases unmatched to any gene: 14. This CDR3 is built from 19 residues. Per germline, CDR1 SGHRS and CDR2 YFSETQ. CDR3 nucleotides: TGCGCCAGCAGCCGCGGGCGAACGGGAGGGCGGGCTGGGGCCAACGTCCTGACTTTC. Translation: CASSRGRTGGRAGANVLTF.

V gene TRBV19 combines with J gene TRBJ2-7, with TRBD2 identical over 8 bases. Germline V gives CDR1 LNHDA, CDR2 SQIVND (reference sequence). Trimming at V came to 6 bases and at J to 6 bases, leaving 22 bases not matched to a gene. This CDR3 comprises 18 residues. The CDR3 bases are TGTGCCAGTAGCCGGAAGGGGACCAGCGGGAGCTCAATGGGCGAGCAGTACTTC. This sequence encodes CASSRKGTSGSSMGEQYF.

The rearrangement joins TRBV10-3 to TRBJ2-5, with TRBD2 as a possible D gene (7 bases). The CDR3 consists of 13 residues. V was pared by 0 bases and J by 9 bases, with 11 bases between. CDR1 is ENHRY and CDR2 is SYGVKD in the germline V gene. CDR3 loop: CAISESVGGPQYF. CDR3 in DNA: TGTGCCATCAGTGAGTCTGTCGGGGGGCCCCAGTACTTC.

The rearrangement links TRBV19 to TRBJ1-1; D unresolved. V was pared by 8 bases and J by 4 bases, with 11 bases between. In germline, CDR1 is LNHDA, CDR2 SQIVND (reference sequence). This CDR3 contains 12 residues. Here the CDR3 reads CASAGIGTEAFF. The CDR3 nucleotides read TGTGCCAGTGCAGGCATAGGCACTGAAGCTTTCTTT.

A single count supports this clone. V and J are TRBV27 and TRBJ1-2; TRBD1 might be the D (5 bases). Germline assignment: CDR1 MNHEY and CDR2 SMNVEV (reference sequence). This CDR3 has 15 amino acids. The V gene lost 2 bases and the J gene lost 10 bases, with 20 bases spanning the gap. The CDR3 here is CASSLRVQAGWPYTF. CDR3 bases: TGTGCCAGCAGTTTAAGGGTTCAGGCAGGGTGGCCCTACACCTTC.

This clone has only one observation. CDR3 nucleotide sequence: TGTGCCAGCAGCTTACCCGCCGGGGAGAGCACTGAAGCTTTCTTT. Residues: CASSLPAGESTEAFF. The J gene is TRBJ1-1, the V gene TRBV11-3; the D is unclear. The V end was cut by 2 bases, the J end by 4 bases, with 14 bases between. The CDR3 loop spans 15 amino acids. CDR1 and CDR2 (germline): SGHNT, YENEEA. The full variable domain, in which reference TRBV11-3 and TRBJ1-1 provide the parts outside the CDR3, is EAGVVQSPRYKIIEKKQPVAFWCNPISGHNTLYWYLQNLGQGPELLIRYENEEAVDDSQLPKDRFSAERLKGVDSTLKIQPAELGDSAVYLCASSLPAGESTEAFFGQGTRLTVV.

The gene calls are TRBV6-1 and TRBJ2-5; 8 bases match TRBD1. The CDR3 totals 15 residues. CDR1 is MNHNS, CDR2 SASEGT, per germline. V dropped 5 bases and J dropped 4; count of bases not matched to a gene: 9. The CDR3 sequence: CASSPLQGGRETQYF. The CDR3 bases are TGTGCCAGCAGTCCCCTACAGGGGGGTCGAGAGACCCAGTACTTC.

The chain carries TRBV29-1 and TRBJ2-7; TRBD1 is a possible D gene (8 bases). CDR1 and CDR2 from the germline V gene are SQVTM and ANQGSEA. The CDR3 runs 13 residues. V was clipped by 6 bases and J by 5 bases, with 17 bases between them. The CDR3: CSVRTGREDEQYF. CDR3 DNA: TGCAGCGTCCGGACAGGGAGGGAAGACGAGCAGTACTTC.

This rearrangement joins TRBV12-1 to TRBJ2-7; TRBD2 is the table's D call and was not checked against the DNA. TRBV12-1 is shown as a pseudogene. This CDR3 is built from 18 residues. The CDR3 loop is CASSRRPLAGDESYEQYF. Here the CDR3 DNA reads TGTGCCAGCAGCCGCCGCCCGCTAGCGGGGGATGAGAGCTACGAGCAGTACTTC.

V usage is TRBV5-1 and J usage is TRBJ1-2; D not certain. CDR1 SGHRS and CDR2 YFSETQ come from the germline V gene. This CDR3 spans 13 amino acids. The V gene lost 3 bases and the J gene lost 6 bases, with 12 bases spanning the gap. CDR3 sequence (DNA): TGCGCCAGCAGCTCCGGCCGGGGTGATGGCTACACCTTC. Its protein is CASSSGRGDGYTF.